This is a list of T cell receptor beta chains from one sample in a study of brain metastases from non-small cell lung cancer. This table comes from immunoSEQ multiplex PCR, and its TCRdb copy is limited to in-frame clones, with some not included. The sample consists of 2,300 or so clones, 80% of them appearing once. The sequencing input was tumor-adjacent normal tissue. The receptor set was obtained from a donor older than 35 with non-small cell lung cancer. Both conserved end residues are part of each CDR3. D genes are given only for firm matches. For some rows the clone size is stated as once, few or many, or as a class when expanded; others skip it.

j_call clone_size d_call v_call cdr3_aa cdr3_nt
TRBJ2-1 . . TRBV7-2 CASSLAPGGGEQFF TGTGCCAGCAGCTTAGCCCCCGGTGGGGGTGAGCAGTTCTTC
TRBJ1-2 . TRBD1 TRBV7-3 CASSPMGRTGATF TGTGCCAGCAGCCCAATGGGACGGACAGGGGCCACCTTC
TRBJ1-4 . . TRBV21-1 CASMWDFNEKLFF TGTGCCAGCATGTGGGACTTTAATGAAAAACTGTTTTTT
TRBJ1-4 . TRBD1 TRBV9 CASSDTGQGHEKLFF TGTGCCAGCAGCGATACGGGACAGGGACATGAAAAACTGTTTTTT
TRBJ1-5 once . TRBV30 CALASGGSNQPQHF TGTGCCTTGGCGTCGGGGGGAAGCAATCAGCCCCAGCATTTT
TRBJ2-7 . . TRBV12-5 CASGLASSGSYEQYF TGTGCTAGTGGTTTGGCCTCCTCAGGGTCCTACGAGCAGTACTTC
TRBJ1-3 . . TRBV10-3 CAILPSSGNTIYF TGTGCCATCCTCCCTAGCTCTGGAAACACCATATATTTT
TRBJ1-1 . . TRBV5-1 CASSGDLLGTEAFF TGCGCCAGCTCGGGGGACCTTTTGGGTACTGAAGCTTTCTTT
TRBJ2-3 few TRBD1 TRBV12-5 CASGFFRDRGFGADTQYF TGTGCTAGTGGTTTTTTTCGGGACAGGGGTTTTGGGGCAGATACGCAGTATTTT
TRBJ2-7 . . TRBV10-2 CASSESGGAAYEQYF TGCGCCAGCAGTGAGTCGGGAGGAGCCGCCTACGAGCAGTACTTC
TRBJ2-5 . TRBD2 TRBV29-1 CSTGGETQYF TGCAGCACCGGGGGGGAGACCCAGTACTTC
TRBJ1-5 once . TRBV7-8 CASSLERNQLQHF TGTGCCAGCAGCTTAGAACGGAATCAGCTCCAGCATTTT
TRBJ1-1 few . TRBV5-1 CASSWGFSDTEAFF TGCGCCAGCAGCTGGGGCTTTTCGGACACTGAAGCTTTCTTT
TRBJ1-6 . . TRBV28 CASTSQRGHLHF TGTGCCAGCACCTCCCAGCGGGGACACCTCCACTTT
TRBJ2-5 . . TRBV20-1 CSAGAPETQYF TGCAGTGCCGGGGCCCCAGAGACCCAGTACTTC
TRBJ2-1 . TRBD2 TRBV28 CASSAGVGPNNEQFF TGTGCCAGCAGTGCGGGGGTGGGGCCAAACAATGAGCAGTTCTTC
TRBJ2-1 . TRBD2 TRBV10-2 CASRSAGVSVNEQFF TGCGCCAGCAGATCAGCGGGAGTTTCTGTTAATGAGCAGTTCTTC
TRBJ2-3 once . TRBV7-2 CASSLGGTSTDTQYF TGTGCCAGCAGCTTAGGGGGAACTAGCACAGATACGCAGTATTTT
TRBJ2-5 . . TRBV6-6 CASSYDFLSETQYF TGTGCCAGCAGTTACGATTTTCTGAGTGAGACCCAGTACTTC
TRBJ1-2 once TRBD1 TRBV6-5 CASSMDRGDYGYTF TGTGCCAGCAGTATGGACAGGGGGGACTATGGCTACACCTTC
TRBJ2-5 . . TRBV18 CASSPVREHQETQYF TGTGCCAGCTCACCAGTCCGGGAGCACCAAGAGACCCAGTACTTC
TRBJ1-2 . . TRBV28 CASSFDQRRGGYTF TGTGCCAGCAGTTTCGACCAAAGAAGAGGGGGCTACACCTTC
TRBJ1-2 . . TRBV7-8 CASSSAGGNYGYTF TGTGCCAGCAGCTCCGCGGGAGGAAACTATGGCTACACCTTC
TRBJ2-7 . TRBD1 TRBV6-5 CAGRTGGYEQYF TGTGCCGGAAGGACAGGGGGCTACGAGCAGTACTTC
TRBJ2-7 . TRBD2 TRBV5-6 CASSLFDGRARNEQYF TGTGCCAGCAGCTTGTTTGACGGGAGGGCCAGAAACGAGCAGTACTTC
TRBJ2-3 . . TRBV6-5 CASSSRGTDTQYF TGTGCCAGCAGTAGCAGGGGCACAGATACGCAGTATTTT
TRBJ2-7 . TRBD2 TRBV9 CASSYGLAGGNEQYF TGTGCCAGCAGCTACGGACTAGCGGGAGGTAACGAGCAGTACTTT
TRBJ1-1 few . TRBV5-1 CASSPGLMNTEAFF TGCGCCAGCAGCCCCGGACTGATGAACACTGAAGCTTTCTTT
TRBJ2-1 few TRBD2 TRBV5-4 CASSPRTSGYNEQFF TGTGCCAGCAGCCCCCGGACTAGCGGGTACAATGAGCAGTTCTTC
TRBJ2-3 . . TRBV19 CASSITRGTDTQYF TGTGCCAGTAGTATTACACGGGGCACAGATACGCAGTATTTT
TRBJ2-2 . TRBD1 TRBV9 CASSQQGVNTGKLFF TGTGCCAGCAGCCAACAGGGGGTGAACACCGGGAAGCTGTTTTTT
TRBJ1-5 . TRBD1 TRBV19 CASSIEGTGNVPQHF TGTGCCAGTAGTATAGAAGGGACAGGTAATGTGCCCCAGCATTTT
TRBJ2-2 . TRBD2 TRBV29-1 CSVKAGGANTGELFF TGCAGCGTGAAAGCGGGGGGTGCGAACACCGGGGAGCTGTTTTTT
TRBJ1-1 . . TRBV30 CAWSVVAENTEAFF TGTGCCTGGAGTGTAGTGGCAGAGAACACTGAAGCTTTCTTT
TRBJ1-6 . . TRBV9 CASSPWGGDNSPLHF TGTGCCAGCAGCCCCTGGGGAGGGGATAATTCACCCCTCCACTTT
TRBJ2-1 . TRBD1 TRBV5-4 CATSDRGQYNEQFF TGTGCCACTTCGGACAGGGGGCAATACAATGAGCAGTTCTTC
TRBJ2-1 . . TRBV12-3/TRBV12-4 CASSLPRMEQFF TGTGCCAGCAGTCTCCCCCGTATGGAGCAGTTCTTC
TRBJ2-7 . TRBD1 TRBV6-1 CASSEPDRGNSYEQYF TGTGCCAGCAGTGAACCGGACAGGGGCAACTCCTACGAGCAGTACTTC
TRBJ2-5 . . TRBV25-1 CASSVPAGHGIEGTQYF TGTGCCAGCAGTGTTCCGGCGGGACACGGGATTGAGGGGACCCAGTACTTC
TRBJ2-1 . . TRBV9 CASSVGDSYNEQFF TGTGCCAGCAGCGTAGGAGACTCCTACAATGAGCAGTTCTTC
TRBJ2-3 . TRBD2 TRBV5-1 CASSLEAREADTQYF TGCGCCAGCAGCTTGGAGGCGCGGGAGGCAGATACGCAGTATTTT
TRBJ1-2 . . TRBV6-5 CANSYGGGKGYTF TGTGCCAACAGTTACGGGGGAGGCAAAGGCTACACCTTC
TRBJ2-1 . . TRBV29-1 CSARADTYNEQFF TGCAGCGCTAGGGCGGACACCTACAATGAGCAGTTCTTC